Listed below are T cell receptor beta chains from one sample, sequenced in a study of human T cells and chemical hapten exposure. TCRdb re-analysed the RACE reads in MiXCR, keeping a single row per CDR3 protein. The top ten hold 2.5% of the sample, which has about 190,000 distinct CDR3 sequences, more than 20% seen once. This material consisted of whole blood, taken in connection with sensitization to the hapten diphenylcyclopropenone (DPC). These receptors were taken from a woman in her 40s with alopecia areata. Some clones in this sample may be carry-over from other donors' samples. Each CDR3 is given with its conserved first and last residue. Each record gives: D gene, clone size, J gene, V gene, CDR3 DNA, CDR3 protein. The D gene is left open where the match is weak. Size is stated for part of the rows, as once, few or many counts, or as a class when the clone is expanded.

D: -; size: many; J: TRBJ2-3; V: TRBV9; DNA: TGTGCCAGCAGCGTATCAGGTTTGGCAGATACGCAGTATTTT; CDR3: CASSVSGLADTQYF
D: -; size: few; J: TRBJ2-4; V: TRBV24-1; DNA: TGTGCCACCAGTGCGGTAACCGGGGAGATTCAGTACTTC; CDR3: CATSAVTGEIQYF
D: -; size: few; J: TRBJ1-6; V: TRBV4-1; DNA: TGCGCCAGCAGCCAACGATCTTTCCAGGATTCACCCCTCCACTTT; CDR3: CASSQRSFQDSPLHF
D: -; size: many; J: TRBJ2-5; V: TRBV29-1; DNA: TGCAGCGTTCTACAGGGGGGGAAGACCCAGTACTTC; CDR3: CSVLQGGKTQYF
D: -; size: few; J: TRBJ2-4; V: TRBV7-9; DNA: TGTGCCAGCAGCTTAGGGTCGGGGCCCGGGAACATTCAGTACTTC; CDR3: CASSLGSGPGNIQYF
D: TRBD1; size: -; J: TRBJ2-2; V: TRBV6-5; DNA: TGTGCCAGCAAGTGGACAGGGGAAACCGGGGAGCTGTTTTTT; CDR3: CASKWTGETGELFF
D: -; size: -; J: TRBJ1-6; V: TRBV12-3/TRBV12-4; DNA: TGTGCCAGCAGTTCCCGCAATTCACCCCTCCACTTT; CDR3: CASSSRNSPLHF
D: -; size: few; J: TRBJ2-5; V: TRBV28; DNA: TGTGCCAGCAGTTTTGCTGGGACCCAGTACTTC; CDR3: CASSFAGTQYF
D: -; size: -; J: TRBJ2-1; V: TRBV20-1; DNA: TGCAGTGCCACCCTTACAGGGCCTCCCGACAATGAGCAGTTCTTC; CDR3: CSATLTGPPDNEQFF
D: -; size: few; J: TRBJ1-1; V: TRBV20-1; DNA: TGCAGTGCTAGCGGGCAAAGGCACACTGAAGCTTTCTTT; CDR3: CSASGQRHTEAFF
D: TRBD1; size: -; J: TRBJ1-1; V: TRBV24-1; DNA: TGTGCCACCAGTGATTCGACAGGGGCCACTGAAGCTTTCTTT; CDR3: CATSDSTGATEAFF
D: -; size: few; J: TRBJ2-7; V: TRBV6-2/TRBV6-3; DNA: TGTGCCAGCAGTTACGAAGACAGCACCTACGAGCAGTACTTC; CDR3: CASSYEDSTYEQYF
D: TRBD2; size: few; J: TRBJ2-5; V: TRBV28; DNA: TGTGCCAGCAAAGGCCTAGGACTAGCGGGAACAGAGACCCAGTACTTC; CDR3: CASKGLGLAGTETQYF
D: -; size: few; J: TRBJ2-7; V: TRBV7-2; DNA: TGTGCCAGCAGCGCTTACTATTACGAGCAGTACTTC; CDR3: CASSAYYYEQYF
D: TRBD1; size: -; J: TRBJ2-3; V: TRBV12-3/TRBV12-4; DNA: TGTGCCAGTACGACAGGGGTTCACACAGATACGCAGTATTTT; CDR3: CASTTGVHTDTQYF
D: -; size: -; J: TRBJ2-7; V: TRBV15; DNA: TGTGCCACCAGCAGAGATATCGGGCCCTCCTACGAGCAGTACTTC; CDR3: CATSRDIGPSYEQYF
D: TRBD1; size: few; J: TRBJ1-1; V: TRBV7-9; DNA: TGTGCCAGCAGCAAACGACAGGGGCCCCCATCTGAAGCTTTCTTT; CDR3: CASSKRQGPPSEAFF
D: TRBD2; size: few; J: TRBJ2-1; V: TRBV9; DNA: TGTGCCAGCACCCCCACCGGGACTAGATACAACAATGAGCAGTTCTTC; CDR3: CASTPTGTRYNNEQFF
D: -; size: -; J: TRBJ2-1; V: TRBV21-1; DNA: TGTGCCAGCAGCAACCAGGGGGGCGATGAGCAGTTCTTC; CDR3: CASSNQGGDEQFF
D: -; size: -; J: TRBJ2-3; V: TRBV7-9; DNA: TGTGCCAGCAGCTTCGGGACAAATAGTATAGATACGCAGTATTTT; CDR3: CASSFGTNSIDTQYF
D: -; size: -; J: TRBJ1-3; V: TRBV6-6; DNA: TGTGCCAGCAGGGAGCGGGACTCCTCAGCAACTGGAAACACCATATATTTT; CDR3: CASRERDSSATGNTIYF
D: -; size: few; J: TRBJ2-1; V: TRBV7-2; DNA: TGTGCCAGCAGCCCCCCCGGACTACAGTACAATGAGCAGTTCTTC; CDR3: CASSPPGLQYNEQFF